This record concerns one T cell receptor beta chain sequence. This entry belongs to a study of blood T cell repertoires in COVID-19. Study in general: The origin of the acute and convalescent COVID-19 samples was the United States, Italy and Spain. The analysed material was cDNA or gDNA that came from T cells, B-cell-depleted T cells, or PBMCs.

The CDR3 has 16 amino acids. Germline loops: CDR1 SGDLS, CDR2 YYNGEE. Trimming shortened V by 4 bases and J by 3 bases, and 19 bases separated the two germline ends. The authors' processing: Estimation of nucleated cell counts relied on the amplification of reference gene primers. Sequencing used immunoSEQ multiplex PCR; TCRdb keeps in-frame clones, though not all of them. That table furnishes V, J and clone size, whereas the DNA furnished D and trimming. The table includes 470,000 or so clones, 70% to 90% detected once. The J gene is TRBJ1-1, the V gene TRBV9; perhaps TRBD1 as D (6 bases). Sample: PBMCs or T cells enriched from blood (not recorded which). The sequence came from a woman younger than 30 with acute COVID-19. CDR3 in DNA: TGTGCCAGCAGCACCCCGTCCGGGACATCAGACACTGAAGCTTTCTTT. It is translated as CASSTPSGTSDTEAFF.